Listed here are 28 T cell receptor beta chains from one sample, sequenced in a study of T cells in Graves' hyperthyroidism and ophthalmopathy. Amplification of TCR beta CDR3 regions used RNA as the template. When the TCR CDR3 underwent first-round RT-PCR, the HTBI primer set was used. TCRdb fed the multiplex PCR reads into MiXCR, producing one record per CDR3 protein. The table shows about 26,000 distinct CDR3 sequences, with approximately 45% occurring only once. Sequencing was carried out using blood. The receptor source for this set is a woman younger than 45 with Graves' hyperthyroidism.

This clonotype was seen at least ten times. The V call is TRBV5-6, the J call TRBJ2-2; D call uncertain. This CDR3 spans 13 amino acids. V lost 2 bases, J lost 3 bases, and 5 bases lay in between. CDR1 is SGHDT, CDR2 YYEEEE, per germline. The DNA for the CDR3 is TGTGCCAGCAGCTTCTTTTACACCGGGGAGCTGTTTTTT. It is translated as CASSFFYTGELFF.

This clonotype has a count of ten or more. CDR3 DNA sequence: TGTGCCAGCAGTTACTTGCATTCGGGCAGGGGTTACGAGCAGTACTTC. This translates into CASSYLHSGRGYEQYF. J is TRBJ2-7 and V is TRBV6-5; perhaps TRBD1 as D (6 bases). Germline CDR1 and CDR2: MNHEY and SVGAGI. Trimming stripped 1 base from V and 4 bases from J, with 17 bases between. This CDR3 comprises 16 residues.

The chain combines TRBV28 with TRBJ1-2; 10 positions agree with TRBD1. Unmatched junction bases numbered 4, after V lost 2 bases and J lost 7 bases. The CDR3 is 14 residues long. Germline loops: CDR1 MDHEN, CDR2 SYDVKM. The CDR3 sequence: CASSLLGTGAGYTF. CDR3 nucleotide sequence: TGTGCCAGCAGTTTACTCGGGACAGGGGCTGGCTACACCTTC.

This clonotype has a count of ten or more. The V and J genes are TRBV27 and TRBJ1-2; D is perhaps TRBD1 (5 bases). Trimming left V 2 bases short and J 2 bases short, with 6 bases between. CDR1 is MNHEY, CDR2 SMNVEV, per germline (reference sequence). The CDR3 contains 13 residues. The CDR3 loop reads CASSLRQNYGYTF. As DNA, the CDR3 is TGTGCCAGCAGTTTAAGACAGAACTATGGCTACACCTTC.

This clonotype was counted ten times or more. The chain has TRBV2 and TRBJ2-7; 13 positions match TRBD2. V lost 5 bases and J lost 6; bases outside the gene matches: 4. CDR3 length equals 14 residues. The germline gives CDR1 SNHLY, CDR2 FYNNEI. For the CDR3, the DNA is TGTGCCAGCAGTCCGGGACTAGCGGGGAGCGAGCAGTACTTC. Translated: CASSPGLAGSEQYF.

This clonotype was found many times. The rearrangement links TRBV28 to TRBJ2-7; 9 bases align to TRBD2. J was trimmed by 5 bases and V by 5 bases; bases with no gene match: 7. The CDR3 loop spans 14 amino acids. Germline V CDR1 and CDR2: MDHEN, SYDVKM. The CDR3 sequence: CASSENSGSNEQYF. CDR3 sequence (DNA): TGTGCCAGCAGTGAAAATAGCGGGAGCAACGAGCAGTACTTC.

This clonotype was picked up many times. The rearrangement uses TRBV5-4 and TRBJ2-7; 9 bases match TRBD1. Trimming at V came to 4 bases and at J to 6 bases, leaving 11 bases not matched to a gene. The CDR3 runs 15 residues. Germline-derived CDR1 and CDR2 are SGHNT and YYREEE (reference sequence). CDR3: CASSPGDRDLLEQYF. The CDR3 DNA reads TGTGCCAGCAGCCCCGGGGACAGGGATCTGCTCGAGCAGTACTTC.

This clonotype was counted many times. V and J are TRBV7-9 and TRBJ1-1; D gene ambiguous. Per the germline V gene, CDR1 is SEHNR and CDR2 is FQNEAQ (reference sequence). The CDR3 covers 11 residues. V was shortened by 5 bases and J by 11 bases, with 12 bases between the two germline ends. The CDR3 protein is CASSKGTGAFF. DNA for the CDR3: TGTGCCAGCAGCAAAGGCACGGGGGCTTTCTTT.

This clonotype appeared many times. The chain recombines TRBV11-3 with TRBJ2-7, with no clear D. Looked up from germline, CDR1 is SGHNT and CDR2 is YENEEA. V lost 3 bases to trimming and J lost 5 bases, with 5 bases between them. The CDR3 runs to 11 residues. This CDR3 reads CASSLANEQYF. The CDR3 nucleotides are TGTGCCAGCAGCTTGGCGAACGAGCAGTACTTC.

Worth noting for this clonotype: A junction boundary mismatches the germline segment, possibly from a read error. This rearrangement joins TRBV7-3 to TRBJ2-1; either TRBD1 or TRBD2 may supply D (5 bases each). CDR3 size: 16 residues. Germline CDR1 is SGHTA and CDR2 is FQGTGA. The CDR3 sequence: CTSSPPGPPILDEQFF. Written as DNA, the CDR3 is TGTACCAGCAGCCCACCGGGACCGCCGATCCTCGATGAGCAGTTCTTC.

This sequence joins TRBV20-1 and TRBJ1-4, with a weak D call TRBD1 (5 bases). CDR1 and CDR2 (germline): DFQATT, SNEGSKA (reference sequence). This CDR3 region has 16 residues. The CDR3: CSPGRDPAGENEKLFF. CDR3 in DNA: TGCAGCCCCGGCAGGGACCCCGCGGGCGAAAATGAAAAACTGTTTTTT.

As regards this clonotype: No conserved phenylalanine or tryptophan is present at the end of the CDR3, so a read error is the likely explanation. The CDR3 nucleotides read TGTGCCGGCAAGCGGACCGGCTATGGCTACACCCTC. The encoded protein is CAGKRTGYGYTL. The chain couples TRBV12-3 or TRBV12-4 to TRBJ1-2; D gene uncertain. The CDR3 covers 12 residues. The V end was cut by 11 bases, the J end by 4 bases, with 14 bases between.

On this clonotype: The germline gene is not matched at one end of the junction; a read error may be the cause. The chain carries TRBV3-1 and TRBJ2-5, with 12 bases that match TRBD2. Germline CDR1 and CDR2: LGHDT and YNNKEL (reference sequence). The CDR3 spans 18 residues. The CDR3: CASSQVLAGGPDQEAQYF. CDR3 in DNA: TGTGCCAGCAGCCAAGTCCTAGCGGGAGGGCCGGACCAAGAGGCCCAGTACTTC.

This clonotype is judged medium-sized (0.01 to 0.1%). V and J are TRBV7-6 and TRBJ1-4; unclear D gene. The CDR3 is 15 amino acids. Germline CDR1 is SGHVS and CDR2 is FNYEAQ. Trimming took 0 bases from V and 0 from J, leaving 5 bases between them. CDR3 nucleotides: TGTGCCAGCAGCTTAGCGCCTGCAACTAATGAAAAACTGTTTTTT. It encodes CASSLAPATNEKLFF.

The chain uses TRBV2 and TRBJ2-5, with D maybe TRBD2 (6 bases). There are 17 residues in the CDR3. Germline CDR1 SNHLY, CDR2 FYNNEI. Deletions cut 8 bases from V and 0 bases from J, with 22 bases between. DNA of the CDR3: TGTGCCAGCCGGGCCGTTCTGGGACTGGGTAACCAAGAGACCCAGTACTTC. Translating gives CASRAVLGLGNQETQYF.

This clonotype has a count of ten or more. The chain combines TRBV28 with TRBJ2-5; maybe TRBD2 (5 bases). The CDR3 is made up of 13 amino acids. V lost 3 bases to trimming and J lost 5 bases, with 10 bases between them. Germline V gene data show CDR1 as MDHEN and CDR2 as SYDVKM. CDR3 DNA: TGTGCCAGCAGTTTTTCACTAGTGGAGACCCAGTACTTC. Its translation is CASSFSLVETQYF.

CDR3 nucleotides: TGTGCCATCACCGAGGGGTTTAGCTACACCTTC. It is translated as CAITEGFSYTF. V usage is TRBV10-3 and J usage is TRBJ1-2; D is perhaps TRBD1 (5 bases). V lost 7 bases, J lost 9 bases, and 12 bases lay in between. Germline CDR1 reads ENHRY; CDR2 reads SYGVKD. This CDR3 has 11 residues.

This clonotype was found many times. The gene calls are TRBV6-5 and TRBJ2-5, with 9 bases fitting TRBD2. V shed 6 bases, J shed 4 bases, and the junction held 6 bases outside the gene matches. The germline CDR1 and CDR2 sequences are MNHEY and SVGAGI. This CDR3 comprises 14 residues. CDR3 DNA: TGTGCCAGCAGGCGCGAACTAGCGGGAGAGACCCAGTACTTC. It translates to CASRRELAGETQYF.

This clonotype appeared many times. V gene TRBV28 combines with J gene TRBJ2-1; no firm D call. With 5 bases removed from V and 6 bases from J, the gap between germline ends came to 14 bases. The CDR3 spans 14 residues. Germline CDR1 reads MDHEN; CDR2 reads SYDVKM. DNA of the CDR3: TGTGCCAGCAGTCTAACGCTCCGAGGCAATGAGCAGTTCTTC. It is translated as CASSLTLRGNEQFF.

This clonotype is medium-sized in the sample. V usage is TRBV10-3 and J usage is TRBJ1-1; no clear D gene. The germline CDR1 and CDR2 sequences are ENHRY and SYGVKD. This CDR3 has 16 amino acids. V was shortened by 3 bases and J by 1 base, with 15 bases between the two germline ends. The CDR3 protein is CAISDGGYESNTEAFF. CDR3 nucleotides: TGTGCCATCAGTGATGGCGGGTATGAGTCGAACACTGAAGCTTTCTTT.

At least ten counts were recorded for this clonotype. The CDR3 here is CASSQVEGYTDTQYF. The CDR3 DNA is TGCGCCAGCAGCCAAGTTGAGGGGTACACAGATACGCAGTATTTT. The gene calls are TRBV4-1 and TRBJ2-3, with D perhaps assigned TRBD1 or TRBD2 (5 bases each). Germline CDR1 MGHRA, CDR2 YSYEKL. This CDR3 is 15 amino acids long. The germline V and J ends were trimmed by 1 base and 2 bases, with 10 bases remaining between them.

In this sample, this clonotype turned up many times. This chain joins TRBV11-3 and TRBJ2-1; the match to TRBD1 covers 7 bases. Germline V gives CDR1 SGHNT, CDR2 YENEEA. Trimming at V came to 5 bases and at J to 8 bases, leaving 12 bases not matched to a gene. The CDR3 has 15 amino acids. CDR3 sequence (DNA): TGTGCCAGCAGCCGCCCAGGGGGTAAACTCTATGAGCAGTTCTTC. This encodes CASSRPGGKLYEQFF.

CDR3 bases: TGTGCCAGCAGCCTAGACCCCGAAACCTTATACAATGAGCAGTTCTTC. Amino acids: CASSLDPETLYNEQFF. The V gene is TRBV7-2, the J gene TRBJ2-1; D not certain. Germline V gene sequence: CDR1 SGHTA, CDR2 FQGNSA. CDR3 length: 16 amino acids. Deletions cut 5 bases from V and 4 bases from J, with 18 bases between.

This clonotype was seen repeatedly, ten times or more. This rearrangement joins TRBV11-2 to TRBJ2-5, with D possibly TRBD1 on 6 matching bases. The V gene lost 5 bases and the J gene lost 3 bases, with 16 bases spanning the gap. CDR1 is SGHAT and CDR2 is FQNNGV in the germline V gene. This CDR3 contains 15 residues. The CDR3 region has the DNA TGTGCCAGCAGCCCCACCCGGGACACCAAAGAGACCCAGTACTTC. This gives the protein CASSPTRDTKETQYF.

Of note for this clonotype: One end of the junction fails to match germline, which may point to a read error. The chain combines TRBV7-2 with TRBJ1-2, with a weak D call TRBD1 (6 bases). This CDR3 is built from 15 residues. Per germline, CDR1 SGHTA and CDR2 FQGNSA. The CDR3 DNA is TGTGCTAGCAGCTTAGCTGGGGGGGCGAACTATGGCTACACCTTC. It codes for CASSLAGGANYGYTF.

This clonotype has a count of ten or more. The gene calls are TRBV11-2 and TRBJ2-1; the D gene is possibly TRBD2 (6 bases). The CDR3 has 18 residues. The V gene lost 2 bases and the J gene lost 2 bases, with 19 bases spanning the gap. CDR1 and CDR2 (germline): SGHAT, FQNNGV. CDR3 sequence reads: CASSLSGTQYTAYNEQFF. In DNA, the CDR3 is TGTGCCAGCAGCTTATCCGGGACTCAGTACACGGCCTACAATGAGCAGTTCTTC.

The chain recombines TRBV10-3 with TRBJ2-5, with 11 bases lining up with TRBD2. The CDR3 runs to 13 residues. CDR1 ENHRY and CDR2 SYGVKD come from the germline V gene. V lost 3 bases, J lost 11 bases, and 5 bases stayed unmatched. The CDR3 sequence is CAISDTSGGFQYF. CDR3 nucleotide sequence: TGTGCCATCAGTGATACTAGCGGGGGATTTCAGTACTTC.

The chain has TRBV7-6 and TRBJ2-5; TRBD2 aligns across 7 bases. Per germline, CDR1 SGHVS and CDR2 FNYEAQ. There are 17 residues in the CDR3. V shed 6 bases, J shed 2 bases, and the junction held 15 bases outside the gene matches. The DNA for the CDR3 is TGTGCCAGCAGTAAGGTGCTTCGGGGTAGCGGGCAAGAGACCCAGTACTTC. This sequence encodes CASSKVLRGSGQETQYF.